This T cell receptor beta chain was profiled in a study of beta chain features in type 1 diabetes. Overall study findings and caveats: There were fewer insertions and more deletions at the VDJ junctions of type 1 diabetes patients. For Type 1 diabetes patients, all four CD4+ subsets carried TCRB CDR3s that were moderately but significantly shorter.

Every bit of the isolated RNA underwent reverse transcription, so sequencing read expressed TCRB transcripts. The data were produced by immunoSEQ multiplex PCR, yet TCRdb's version contains in-frame clones alone and is incomplete. There are a few hundred thousand clones in the sample; roughly 30% occur only once, and approximately 4% lies in the top ten. This clone has just a few counts. Antigen specificity is unknown. The TCR was taken from a man aged 25 to 40 in good health. The sample comprised central memory CD4+ T cells from blood.

The CDR3 coding sequence is TGCGCCAGCAGCTTAAGCACAAGCTCCTACAATGAGCAGTTCTTC. Translation: CASSLSTSSYNEQFF. The chain employs TRBV5-1 and TRBJ2-1; D gene uncertain. V was shortened by 2 bases and J by 0 bases, with 9 bases between the two germline ends. The CDR3 consists of 15 residues. The germline V gene encodes CDR1 SGHRS and CDR2 YFSETQ.